This T cell receptor beta chain was sequenced for a study of T cell repertoires in cytomegalovirus infection. Study as a whole: Both a matching HLA type and CMV infection were indicated by public TCR beta signatures.

V was pared by 3 bases and J by 2 bases, with 9 bases between. The CDR3 has 13 amino acids. Germline V gene sequence: CDR1 SGHRS, CDR2 YFSETQ. TCRdb used MiXCR to reprocess the reads, holding one entry per CDR3 protein. The table shows about 260,000 distinct CDR3 sequences, with 8% to 9.5% occurring only once. The receptor's source is a human donor in good health (CMV status not recorded). Some clones in this sample may be carry-over from other donors' samples. The chain joins TRBV5-1 to TRBJ2-7; no definite D call. The sample comprised PBMCs. The CDR3 spells CASSSTVAYEQYF. The DNA of the CDR3 is TGCGCCAGCAGCTCCACAGTAGCCTACGAGCAGTACTTC. Complete variable domain (other parts from reference TRBV5-1 and TRBJ2-7): KAGVTQTPRYLIKTRGQQVTLSCSPISGHRSVSWYQQTPGQGLQFLFEYFSETQRNKGNFPGRFSGRQFSNSRSEMNVSTLELGDSALYLCASSSTVAYEQYFGPGTRLTVT.